These 10 T cell receptor beta chains share one sample of origin, sequenced in a study of cytomegalovirus exposure and HLA in healthy donors. The primer mix had 60 Vbeta and 13 Jbeta primers. The protocol was immunoSEQ multiplex PCR, while the TCRdb copy is restricted to in-frame clones and leaves out a portion. The repertoire holds over 20,000 clones, with 70% as singletons. The specimen was PBMCs. All receptors come from a woman aged 50 to 60 in good health and CMV-seronegative.

The sample holds a few counts of this clone. V gene TRBV29-1 combines with J gene TRBJ2-3; 10 nucleotides line up with TRBD2. V shed 4 bases, J shed 4 bases, and the junction held 2 bases outside the gene matches. The CDR3 loop spans 13 amino acids. Germline values: CDR1 SQVTM, CDR2 ANQGSEA. The CDR3 DNA sequence: TGCAGCGTTGGGACTAGCGGAGCAGATACGCAGTATTTT. Its protein is CSVGTSGADTQYF.

This clone showed up just a few times. The rearrangement joins TRBV6-5 to TRBJ1-5; TRBD1 agrees at 10 bases. Germline V lookup: CDR1 MNHEY, CDR2 SVGAGI. V gave up 5 bases and J gave up 4 bases; unmatched junction bases: 5. This CDR3 has 15 amino acids. The CDR3: CASSKGGQGNQPQHF. The CDR3 coding sequence is TGTGCCAGCAGTAAGGGGGGACAGGGGAATCAGCCCCAGCATTTT.

V usage is TRBV5-4 and J usage is TRBJ2-7; the match to TRBD1 covers 8 bases. After removal of 3 bases from V and 2 bases from J, the junction contained 13 bases not matched to a gene. Germline CDR1 SGHNT, CDR2 YYREEE (reference sequence). This CDR3 contains 17 residues. The CDR3 region is CASSSKFGQGLPYEQYF. The CDR3 DNA follows: TGTGCCAGCAGCTCAAAATTCGGACAGGGTCTCCCCTACGAGCAGTACTTC.

The rearrangement links TRBV9 to TRBJ2-7; D ambiguous. Trimming shortened V by 0 bases and J by 1 base, and 8 bases separated the two germline ends. From germline, CDR1 is SGDLS and CDR2 YYNGEE. This CDR3 has 14 amino acids. DNA for the CDR3: TGTGCCAGCAGCGTAGACCCAGATTCCTACGAGCAGTACTTC. Translated, it gives CASSVDPDSYEQYF.

The CDR3 DNA follows: TGCAGCGTTGCCTCTCGGCGGGGCTCCACCGGGGAGCTGTTTTTT. Translation: CSVASRRGSTGELFF. The genes are TRBV29-1 and TRBJ2-2; TRBD2 might be the D (6 bases). The V gene's germline CDR1 is SQVTM and CDR2 ANQGSEA. CDR3 length equals 15 residues. The V end lost 4 bases, the J end lost 4 bases, and 16 bases lay between the germline ends.

This chain connects TRBV6-5 to TRBJ1-5, with TRBD1 matching over 7 bases. V gave up 6 bases and J gave up 3 bases; unmatched junction bases: 5. CDR3 length equals 14 residues. Germline assignment: CDR1 MNHEY and CDR2 SVGAGI. The CDR3 protein is CASRAGGVNQPQHF. Written as DNA, the CDR3 is TGTGCCAGCAGGGCAGGGGGAGTCAATCAGCCCCAGCATTTT.

This clone has a handful of counts. This rearrangement joins TRBV5-4 to TRBJ2-5; TRBD1 aligns across 8 bases. The CDR3 covers 13 residues. V gave up 2 bases and J gave up 5 bases; unmatched junction bases: 2. Germline V gene data show CDR1 as SGHNT and CDR2 as YYREEE (reference sequence). This CDR3 reads CASSFRGLETQYF. CDR3 nucleotide sequence: TGTGCCAGCAGCTTCAGGGGGCTGGAGACCCAGTACTTC. The full variable domain, in which reference TRBV5-4 and TRBJ2-5 provide the parts outside the CDR3, is ETGVTQSPTHLIKTRGQQVTLRCSSQSGHNTVSWYQQALGQGPQFIFQYYREEENGRGNFPPRFSGLQFPNYSSELNVNALELDDSALYLCASSFRGLETQYFGPGTRLLVL.

Only one count was recorded for this clone. The chain is built from TRBV29-1 and TRBJ1-1; TRBD1 is a possible D gene (6 bases). Germline V gives CDR1 SQVTM, CDR2 ANQGSEA. CDR3 length: 11 residues. V lost 7 bases and J 2 bases, leaving 8 bases between the germline ends. This CDR3 reads CSGGHNTEAFF. The CDR3 DNA follows: TGCAGCGGGGGACATAACACTGAAGCTTTCTTT.

This rearrangement joins TRBV2 to TRBJ1-1; no clear D gene. V was shortened by 7 bases and J by 8 bases, with 14 bases between the two germline ends. This CDR3 contains 12 residues. Germline V gene sequence: CDR1 SNHLY, CDR2 FYNNEI. The CDR3 coding sequence is TGTGCCAGCACTACTCTCCCACCCGAAGCTTTCTTT. Protein product: CASTTLPPEAFF.

The gene calls are TRBV29-1 and TRBJ1-1, with 12 bases fitting TRBD1. The length of the CDR3 is 13 residues. Unmatched junction bases numbered 6, after V lost 7 bases and J lost 6 bases. The V gene's germline CDR1 is SQVTM and CDR2 ANQGSEA. CDR3 sequence: CSGRGQGAAEAFF. CDR3 coding DNA: TGCAGCGGGCGGGGACAGGGGGCCGCTGAAGCTTTCTTT.